This T cell receptor (beta chain) was obtained from a study of beta chain features in type 1 diabetes. Whole-study context: Healthy donors resembled patients in age, gender and cell yields.

This CDR3 region has 16 residues. CDR1 is KGHSH, CDR2 LQKENI, per germline. The ends lost 4 bases at V and 4 bases at J; junction bases unmatched: 9. Sequenced material consisted of expressed TCRB transcripts (all of the isolated RNA was reverse transcribed). Repertoires were generated with immunoSEQ multiplex PCR, while TCRdb's copy carries only in-frame clones and drops some. The sample yields about 370,000 clones, more than 12% seen once. In its sample, this clone was seen a few times. Sorting based on CD45RO/CCR7/CD25/CD127/CD95/CD27 separated CD4+ naive, central memory, regulatory and stem cell-like memory cells. Purity (above 98%) was reached by all sorted populations.

The chain employs TRBV18 and TRBJ1-1; TRBD1 matches at 10 bases. This receptor was taken from a woman aged 18-35 years in good health. The source material was naive CD4+ T cells from blood. The CDR3 region is CASSRADRGRGTEAFF. In DNA, the CDR3 is TGTGCCAGCTCACGGGCGGACAGGGGGAGGGGCACTGAAGCTTTCTTT.